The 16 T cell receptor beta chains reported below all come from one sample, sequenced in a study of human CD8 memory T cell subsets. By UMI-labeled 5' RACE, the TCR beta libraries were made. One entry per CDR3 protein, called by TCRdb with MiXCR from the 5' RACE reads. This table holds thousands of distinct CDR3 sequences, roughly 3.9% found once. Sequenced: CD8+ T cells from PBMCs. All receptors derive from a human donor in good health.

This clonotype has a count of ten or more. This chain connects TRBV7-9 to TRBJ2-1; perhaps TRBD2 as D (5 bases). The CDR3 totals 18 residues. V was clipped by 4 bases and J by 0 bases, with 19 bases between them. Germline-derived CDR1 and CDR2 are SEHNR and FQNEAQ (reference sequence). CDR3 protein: CASSSYRTGSSSYNEQFF. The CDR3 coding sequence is TGTGCCAGCAGCTCCTATAGGACGGGAAGCAGCTCCTACAATGAGCAGTTCTTC. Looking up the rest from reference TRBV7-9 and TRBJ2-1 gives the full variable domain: DTGVSQNPRHKITKRGQNVTFRCDPISEHNRLYWYRQTLGQGPEFLTYFQNEAQLEKSRLLSDRFSAERPKGSFSTLEIQRTEQGDSAMYLCASSSYRTGSSSYNEQFFGPGTRLTVL.

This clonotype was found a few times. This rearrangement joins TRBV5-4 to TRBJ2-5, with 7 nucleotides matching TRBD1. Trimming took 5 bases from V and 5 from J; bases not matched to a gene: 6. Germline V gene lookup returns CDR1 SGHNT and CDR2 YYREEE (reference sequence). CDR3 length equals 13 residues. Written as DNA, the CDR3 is TGTGCCAGCAGTGTAGGGGGCTCGGAGACCCAGTACTTC. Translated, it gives CASSVGGSETQYF.

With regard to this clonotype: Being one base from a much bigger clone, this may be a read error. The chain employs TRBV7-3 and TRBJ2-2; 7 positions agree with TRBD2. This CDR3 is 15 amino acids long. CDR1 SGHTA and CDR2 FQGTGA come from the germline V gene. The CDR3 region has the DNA TGTGCCACCAGCCCTATAGCGGGGAACACCGGGGAGCTGTTTTTT. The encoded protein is CATSPIAGNTGELFF.

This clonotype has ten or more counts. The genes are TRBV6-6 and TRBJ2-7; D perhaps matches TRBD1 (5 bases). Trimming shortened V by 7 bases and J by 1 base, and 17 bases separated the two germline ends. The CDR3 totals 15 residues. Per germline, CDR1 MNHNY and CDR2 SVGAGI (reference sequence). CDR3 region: CASKEGAAPSYEQYF. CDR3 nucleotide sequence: TGTGCCAGCAAGGAAGGGGCAGCTCCATCCTACGAGCAGTACTTC.

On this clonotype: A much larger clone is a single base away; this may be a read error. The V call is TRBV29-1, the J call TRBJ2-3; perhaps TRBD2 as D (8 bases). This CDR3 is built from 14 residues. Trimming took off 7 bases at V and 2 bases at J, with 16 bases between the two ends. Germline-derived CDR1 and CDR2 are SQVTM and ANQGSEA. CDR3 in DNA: TGCAGCGCTCGGGGGGGACAGCTCACAGATACGCAGTATTTT. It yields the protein CSARGGQLTDTQYF.

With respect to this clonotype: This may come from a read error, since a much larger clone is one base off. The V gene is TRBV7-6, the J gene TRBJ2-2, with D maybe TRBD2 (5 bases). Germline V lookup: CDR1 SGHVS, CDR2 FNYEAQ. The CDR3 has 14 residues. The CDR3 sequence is CASSLDPNTGELYF. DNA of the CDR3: TGTGCCAGCAGTCTGGACCCGAACACCGGGGAGCTGTATTTT.

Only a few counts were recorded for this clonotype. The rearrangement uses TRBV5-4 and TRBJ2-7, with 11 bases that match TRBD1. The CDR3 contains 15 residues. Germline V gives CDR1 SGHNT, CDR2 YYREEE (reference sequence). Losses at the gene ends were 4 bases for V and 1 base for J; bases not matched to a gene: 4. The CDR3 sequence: CASSPGTGGSYEQYF. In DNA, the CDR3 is TGTGCCAGCAGCCCCGGGACAGGGGGGTCCTACGAGCAGTACTTC.

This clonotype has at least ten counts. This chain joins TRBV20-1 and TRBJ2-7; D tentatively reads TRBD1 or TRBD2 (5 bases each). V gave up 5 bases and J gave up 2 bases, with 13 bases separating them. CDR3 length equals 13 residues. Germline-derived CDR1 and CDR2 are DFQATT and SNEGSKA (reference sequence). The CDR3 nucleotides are TGCAGTGCTGTAGCCGGGACCCCCTACGAGCAGTACTTC. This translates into CSAVAGTPYEQYF.

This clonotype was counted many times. CDR3 in DNA: TGTGCCAGCAGCTCAGATACCGGGGAGCTGTTTTTT. As protein: CASSSDTGELFF. The chain has TRBV7-3 and TRBJ2-2; D uncertain. The CDR3 loop spans 12 amino acids. V lost 4 bases, J lost 5 bases, and 5 bases lay in between. The germline V gene has CDR1 SGHTA and CDR2 FQGTGA.

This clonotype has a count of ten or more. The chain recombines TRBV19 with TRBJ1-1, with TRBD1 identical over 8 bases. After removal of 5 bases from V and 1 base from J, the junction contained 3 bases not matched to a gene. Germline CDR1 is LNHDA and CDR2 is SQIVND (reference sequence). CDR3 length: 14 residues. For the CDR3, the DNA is TGTGCCAGTAGTGAGGACAGGGCGAACACTGAAGCTTTCTTT. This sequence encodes CASSEDRANTEAFF.

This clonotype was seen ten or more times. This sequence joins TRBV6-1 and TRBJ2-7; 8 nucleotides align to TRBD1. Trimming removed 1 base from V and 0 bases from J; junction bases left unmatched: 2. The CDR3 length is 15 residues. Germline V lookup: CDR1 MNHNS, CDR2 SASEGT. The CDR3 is CASSEGTGSSYEQYF. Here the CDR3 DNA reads TGTGCCAGCAGTGAAGGGACAGGGAGCTCCTACGAGCAGTACTTC.

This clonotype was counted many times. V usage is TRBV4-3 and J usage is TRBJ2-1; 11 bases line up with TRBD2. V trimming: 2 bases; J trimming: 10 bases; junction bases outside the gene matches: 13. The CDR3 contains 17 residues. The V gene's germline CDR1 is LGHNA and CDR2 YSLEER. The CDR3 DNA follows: TGCGCCAGCAGCCAACATAGATCACTAGCGGGAGTAAACGAGCAGTTCTTC. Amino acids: CASSQHRSLAGVNEQFF.

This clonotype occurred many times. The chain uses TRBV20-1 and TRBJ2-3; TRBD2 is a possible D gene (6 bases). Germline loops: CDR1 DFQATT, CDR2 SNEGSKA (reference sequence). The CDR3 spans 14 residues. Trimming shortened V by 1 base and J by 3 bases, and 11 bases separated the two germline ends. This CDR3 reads CSARVGGWTDTQYF. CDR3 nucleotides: TGCAGTGCTAGAGTGGGGGGTTGGACAGATACGCAGTATTTT.

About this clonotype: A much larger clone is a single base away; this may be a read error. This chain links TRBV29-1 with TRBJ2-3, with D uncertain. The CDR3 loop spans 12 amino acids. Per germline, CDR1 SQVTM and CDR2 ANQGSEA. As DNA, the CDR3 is TGCAGCGCCTTAGCAAACACAGATACGCAGTCTTTT. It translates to CSALANTDTQSF.

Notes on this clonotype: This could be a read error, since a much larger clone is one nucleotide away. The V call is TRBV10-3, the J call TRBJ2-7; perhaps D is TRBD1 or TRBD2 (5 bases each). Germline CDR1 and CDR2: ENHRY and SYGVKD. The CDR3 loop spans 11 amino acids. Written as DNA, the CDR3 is TGTGCCACCAGTGGGGGTACCGAGCAGTACTTC. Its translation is CATSGGTEQYF.

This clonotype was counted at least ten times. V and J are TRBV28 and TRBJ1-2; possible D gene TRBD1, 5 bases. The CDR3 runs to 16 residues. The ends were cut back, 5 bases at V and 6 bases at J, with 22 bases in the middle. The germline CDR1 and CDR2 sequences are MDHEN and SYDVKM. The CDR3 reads CASSPGYQGLGDGYTF. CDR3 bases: TGTGCCAGCAGTCCGGGCTACCAGGGACTCGGGGATGGCTACACCTTC.